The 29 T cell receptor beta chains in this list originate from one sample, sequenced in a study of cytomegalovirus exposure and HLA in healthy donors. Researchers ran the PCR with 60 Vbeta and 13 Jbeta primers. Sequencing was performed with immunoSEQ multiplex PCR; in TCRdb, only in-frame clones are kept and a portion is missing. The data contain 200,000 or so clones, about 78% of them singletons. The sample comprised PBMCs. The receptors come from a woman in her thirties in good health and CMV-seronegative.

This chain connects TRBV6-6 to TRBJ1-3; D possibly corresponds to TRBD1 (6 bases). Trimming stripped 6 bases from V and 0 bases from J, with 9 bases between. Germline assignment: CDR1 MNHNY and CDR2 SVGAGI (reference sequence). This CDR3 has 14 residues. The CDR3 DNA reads TGTGCCAGCAGATGGACAGACTCTGGAAACACCATATATTTT. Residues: CASRWTDSGNTIYF.

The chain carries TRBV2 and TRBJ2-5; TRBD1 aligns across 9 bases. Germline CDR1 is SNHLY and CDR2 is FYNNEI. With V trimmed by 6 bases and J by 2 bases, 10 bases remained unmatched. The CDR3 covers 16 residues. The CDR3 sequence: CASSPSRGTGQETQYF. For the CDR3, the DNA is TGTGCCAGCAGCCCCTCGCGGGGGACAGGGCAAGAGACCCAGTACTTC.

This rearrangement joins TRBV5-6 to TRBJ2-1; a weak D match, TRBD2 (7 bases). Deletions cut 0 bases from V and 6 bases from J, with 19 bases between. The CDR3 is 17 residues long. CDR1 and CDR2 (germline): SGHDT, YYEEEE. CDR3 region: CASSLEGGDYRLNEQFF. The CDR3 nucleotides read TGTGCCAGCAGCTTGGAGGGGGGGGACTACCGACTCAATGAGCAGTTCTTC.

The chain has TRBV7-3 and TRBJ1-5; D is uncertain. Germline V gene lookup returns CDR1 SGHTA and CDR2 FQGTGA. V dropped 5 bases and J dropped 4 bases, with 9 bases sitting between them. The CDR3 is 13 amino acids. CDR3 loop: CASSPSANQPQHF. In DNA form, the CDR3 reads TGTGCCAGCAGCCCCAGCGCGAATCAGCCCCAGCATTTT.

The CDR3 sequence: CATSRNSGGETQPQHF. DNA for the CDR3: TGTGCCACCAGCAGAAACTCCGGAGGAGAGACTCAGCCCCAGCATTTT. V gene TRBV15 combines with J gene TRBJ1-5; unclear D gene. CDR1 is LNHNV and CDR2 is YYDKDF in the germline V gene (reference sequence). Trimming took 2 bases from V and 6 from J, leaving 17 bases between them. This CDR3 has 16 amino acids.

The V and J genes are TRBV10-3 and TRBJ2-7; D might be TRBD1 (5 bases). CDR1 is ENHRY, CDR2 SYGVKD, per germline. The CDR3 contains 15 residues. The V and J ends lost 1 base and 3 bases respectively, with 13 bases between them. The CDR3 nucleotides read TGTGCCATCAGTGAGTTCCAGGGAAAACACTACGAGCAGTACTTC. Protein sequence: CAISEFQGKHYEQYF.

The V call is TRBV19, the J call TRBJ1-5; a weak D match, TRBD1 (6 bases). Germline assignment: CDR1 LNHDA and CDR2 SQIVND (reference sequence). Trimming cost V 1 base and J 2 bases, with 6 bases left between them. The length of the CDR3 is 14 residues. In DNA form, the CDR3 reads TGTGCCAGTAGTATAGGACAGGGCAATCAGCCCCAGCATTTT. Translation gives CASSIGQGNQPQHF.

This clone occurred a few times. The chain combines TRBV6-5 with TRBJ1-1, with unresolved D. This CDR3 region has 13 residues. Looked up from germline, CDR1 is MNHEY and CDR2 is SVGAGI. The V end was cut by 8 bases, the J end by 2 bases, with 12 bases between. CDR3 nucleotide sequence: TGTGCCAGCGCTGCGCACCGCAACACTGAAGCTTTCTTT. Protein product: CASAAHRNTEAFF.

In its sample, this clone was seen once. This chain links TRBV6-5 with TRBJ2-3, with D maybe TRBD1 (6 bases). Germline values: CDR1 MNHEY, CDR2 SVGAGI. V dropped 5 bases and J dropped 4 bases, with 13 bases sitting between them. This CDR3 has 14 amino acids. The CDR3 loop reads CASSRTGSSDTQYF. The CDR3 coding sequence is TGTGCCAGCAGTCGCACAGGGTCCTCAGATACGCAGTATTTT.

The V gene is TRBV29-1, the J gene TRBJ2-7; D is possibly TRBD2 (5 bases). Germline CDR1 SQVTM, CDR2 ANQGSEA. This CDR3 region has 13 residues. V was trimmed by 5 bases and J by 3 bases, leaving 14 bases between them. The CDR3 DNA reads TGCAGCGTTTCCGTCCCCGGGATCTACGAGCAGTACTTC. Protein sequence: CSVSVPGIYEQYF.

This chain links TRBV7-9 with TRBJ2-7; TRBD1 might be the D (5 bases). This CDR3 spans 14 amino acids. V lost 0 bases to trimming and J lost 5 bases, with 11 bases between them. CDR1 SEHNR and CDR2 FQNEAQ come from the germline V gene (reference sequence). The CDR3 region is CASSLALTTDEQYF. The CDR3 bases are TGTGCCAGCAGCTTAGCGCTTACGACAGACGAGCAGTACTTC.

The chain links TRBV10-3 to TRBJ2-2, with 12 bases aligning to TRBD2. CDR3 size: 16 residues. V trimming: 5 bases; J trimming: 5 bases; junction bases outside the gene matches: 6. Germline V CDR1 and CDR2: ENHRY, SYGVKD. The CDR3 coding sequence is TGTGCCATCAGTTTCCTTCTAGCGGGGGGGACCGGGGAGCTGTTTTTT. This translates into CAISFLLAGGTGELFF.

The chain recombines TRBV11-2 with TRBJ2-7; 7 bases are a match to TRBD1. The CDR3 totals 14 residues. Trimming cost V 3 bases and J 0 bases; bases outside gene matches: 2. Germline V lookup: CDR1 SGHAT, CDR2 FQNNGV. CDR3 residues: CASSFSGGSYEQYF. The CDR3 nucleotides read TGTGCCAGCAGCTTTTCAGGGGGCTCCTACGAGCAGTACTTC.

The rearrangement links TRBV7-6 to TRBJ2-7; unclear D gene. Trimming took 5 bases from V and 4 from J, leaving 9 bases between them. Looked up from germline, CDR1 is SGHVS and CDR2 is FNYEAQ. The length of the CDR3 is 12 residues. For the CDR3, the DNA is TGTGCCAGCAGCAAGACACCTTACGAGCAGTACTTC. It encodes CASSKTPYEQYF.

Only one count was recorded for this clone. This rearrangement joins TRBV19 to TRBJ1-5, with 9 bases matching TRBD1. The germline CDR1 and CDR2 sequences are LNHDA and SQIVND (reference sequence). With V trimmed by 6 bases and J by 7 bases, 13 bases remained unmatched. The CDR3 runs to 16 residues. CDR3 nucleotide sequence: TGTGCCAGTAGCCTAACGCCGGGACAGGGAAGACAGCCCCAGCATTTT. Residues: CASSLTPGQGRQPQHF.

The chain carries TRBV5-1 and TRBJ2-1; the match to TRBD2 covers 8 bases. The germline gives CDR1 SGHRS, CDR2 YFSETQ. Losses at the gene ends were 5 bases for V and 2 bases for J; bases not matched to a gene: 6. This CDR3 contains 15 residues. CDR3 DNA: TGCGCCAGCAGAAACACGGGGGGGCCCTACAATGAGCAGTTCTTC. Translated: CASRNTGGPYNEQFF.

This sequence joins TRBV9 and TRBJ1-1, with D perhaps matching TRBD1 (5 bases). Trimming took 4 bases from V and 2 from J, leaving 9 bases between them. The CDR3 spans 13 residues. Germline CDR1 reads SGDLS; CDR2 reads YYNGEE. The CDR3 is CASSTGLNTEAFF. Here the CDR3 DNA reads TGTGCCAGCAGCACAGGTTTAAACACTGAAGCTTTCTTT. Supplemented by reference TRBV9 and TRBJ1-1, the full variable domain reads DSGVTQTPKHLITATGQRVTLRCSPRSGDLSVYWYQQSLDQGLQFLIQYYNGEERAKGNILERFSAQQFPDLHSELNLSSLELGDSALYFCASSTGLNTEAFFGQGTRLTVV.

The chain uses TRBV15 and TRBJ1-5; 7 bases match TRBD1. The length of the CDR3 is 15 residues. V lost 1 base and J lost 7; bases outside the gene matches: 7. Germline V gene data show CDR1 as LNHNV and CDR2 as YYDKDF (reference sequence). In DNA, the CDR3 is TGTGCCACCAGCAGAGTAATCACAGGGGACCAGCCCCAGCATTTT. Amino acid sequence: CATSRVITGDQPQHF.

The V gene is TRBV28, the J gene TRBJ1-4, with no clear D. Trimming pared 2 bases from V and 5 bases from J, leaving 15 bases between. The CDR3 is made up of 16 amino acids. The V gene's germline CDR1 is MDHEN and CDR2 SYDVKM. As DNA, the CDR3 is TGTGCCAGCAGTTTAATGCTCGTAGTACCCAATGAAAAACTGTTTTTT. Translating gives CASSLMLVVPNEKLFF.

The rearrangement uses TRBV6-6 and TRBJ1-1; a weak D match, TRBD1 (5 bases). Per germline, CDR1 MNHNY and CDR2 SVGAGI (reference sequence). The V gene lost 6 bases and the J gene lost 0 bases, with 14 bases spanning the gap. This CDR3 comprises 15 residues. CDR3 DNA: TGTGCCAGCAGGCTCGGGGGGGGGATGAACACTGAAGCTTTCTTT. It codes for CASRLGGGMNTEAFF.

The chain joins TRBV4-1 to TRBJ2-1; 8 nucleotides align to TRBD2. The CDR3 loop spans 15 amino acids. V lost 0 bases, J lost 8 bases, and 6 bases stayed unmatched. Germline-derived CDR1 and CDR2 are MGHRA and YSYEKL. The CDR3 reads CASSQEYGRAHEQFF. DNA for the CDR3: TGCGCCAGCAGCCAAGAGTACGGGAGGGCACATGAGCAGTTCTTC.

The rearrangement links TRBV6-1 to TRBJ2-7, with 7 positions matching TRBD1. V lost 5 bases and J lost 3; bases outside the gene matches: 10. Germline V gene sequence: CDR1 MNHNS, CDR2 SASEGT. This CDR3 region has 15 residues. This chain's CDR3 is CASSPRGQEYYEQYF. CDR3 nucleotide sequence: TGTGCCAGCAGTCCCCGCGGACAGGAATACTACGAGCAGTACTTC.

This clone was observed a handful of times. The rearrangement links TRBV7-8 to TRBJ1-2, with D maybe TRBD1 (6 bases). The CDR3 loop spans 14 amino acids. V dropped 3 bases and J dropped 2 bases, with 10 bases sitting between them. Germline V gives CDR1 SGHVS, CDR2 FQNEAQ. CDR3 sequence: CASSLDSYNYGYTF. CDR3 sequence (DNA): TGTGCCAGCAGCTTGGACAGTTACAACTATGGCTACACCTTC.

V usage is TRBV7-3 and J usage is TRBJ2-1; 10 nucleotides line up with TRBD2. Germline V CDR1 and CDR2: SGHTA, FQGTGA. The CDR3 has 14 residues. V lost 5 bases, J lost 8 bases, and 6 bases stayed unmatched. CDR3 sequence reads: CASSPGTSVHEQFF. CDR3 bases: TGTGCCAGCAGCCCCGGGACTAGCGTCCATGAGCAGTTCTTC. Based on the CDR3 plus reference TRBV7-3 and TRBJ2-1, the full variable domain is GAGVSQTPSNKVTEKGKYVELRCDPISGHTALYWYRQSLGQGPEFLIYFQGTGAADDSGLPNDRFFAVRPEGSVSTLKIQRTERGDSAVYLCASSPGTSVHEQFFGPGTRLTVL.

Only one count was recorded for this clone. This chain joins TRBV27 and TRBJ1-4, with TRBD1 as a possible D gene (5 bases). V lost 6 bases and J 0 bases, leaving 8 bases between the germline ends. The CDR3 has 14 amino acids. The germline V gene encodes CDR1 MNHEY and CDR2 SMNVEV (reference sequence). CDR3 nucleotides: TGTGCCAGCAGCGGGGGAGCAACTAATGAAAAACTGTTTTTT. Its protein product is CASSGGATNEKLFF. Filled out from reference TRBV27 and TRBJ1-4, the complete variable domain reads EAQVTQNPRYLITVTGKKLTVTCSQNMNHEYMSWYRQDPGLGLRQIYYSMNVEVTDKGDVPEGYKVSRKEKRNFPLILESPSPNQTSLYFCASSGGATNEKLFFGSGTQLSVL.

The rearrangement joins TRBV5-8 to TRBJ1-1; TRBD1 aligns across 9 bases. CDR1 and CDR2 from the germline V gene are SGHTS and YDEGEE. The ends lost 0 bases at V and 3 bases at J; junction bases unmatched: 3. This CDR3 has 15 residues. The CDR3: CASSLGDRAYTEAFF. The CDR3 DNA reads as TGTGCCAGCAGCTTGGGGGACAGGGCTTACACTGAAGCTTTCTTT.

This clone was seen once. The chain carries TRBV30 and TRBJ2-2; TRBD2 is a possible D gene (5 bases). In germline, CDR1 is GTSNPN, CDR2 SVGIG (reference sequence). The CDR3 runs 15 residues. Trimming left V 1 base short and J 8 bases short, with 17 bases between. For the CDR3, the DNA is TGTGCCTGGAGTGATCCGGGGATCTTATTAGGGGAGCTGTTTTTT. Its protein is CAWSDPGILLGELFF. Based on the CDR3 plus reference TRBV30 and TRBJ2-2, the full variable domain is SQTIHQWPATLVQPVGSPLSLECTVEGTSNPNLYWYRQAAGRGLQLLFYSVGIGQISSEVPQNLSASRPQDRQFILSSKKLLLSDSGFYLCAWSDPGILLGELFFGEGSRLTVL.

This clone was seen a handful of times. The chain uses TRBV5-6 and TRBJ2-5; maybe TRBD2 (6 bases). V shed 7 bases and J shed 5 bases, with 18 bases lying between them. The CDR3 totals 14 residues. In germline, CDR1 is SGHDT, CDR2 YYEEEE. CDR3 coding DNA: TGTGCCAGCGGGCCGCCGGGACTGGGGGAGACCCAGTACTTC. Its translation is CASGPPGLGETQYF.

The CDR3 DNA reads TGTGCCAGCTCATCGCTACAGGGAGCCTCCTACAATGAGCAGTTCTTC. Amino acids: CASSSLQGASYNEQFF. The chain carries TRBV18 and TRBJ2-1; weak D call: TRBD1 (6 bases). CDR3 length: 16 residues. Germline CDR1 is KGHSH and CDR2 is LQKENI. The germline V and J ends were trimmed by 5 bases and 0 bases, with 14 bases remaining between them. The whole variable domain, remainder taken from reference TRBV18 and TRBJ2-1, is NAGVMQNPRHLVRRRGQEARLRCSPMKGHSHVYWYRQLPEEGLKFMVYLQKENIIDESGMPKERFSAEFPKEGPSILRIQQVVRGDSAAYFCASSSLQGASYNEQFFGPGTRLTVL.